Listed below are T cell receptor beta chains from one sample, sequenced in a study of T cell responses to AZD1222 COVID-19 vaccine. TCRdb keeps only in-frame clones here, not all; method: immunoSEQ multiplex PCR. Seen in this sample are about 140,000 clones; the ten most common clones hold under 2.5%. Sequenced material: peripheral blood. Source of these receptors: an adult in good health. Both conserved end residues are part of each CDR3. The order of the fields is V gene, CDR3 length, J gene, D gene, CDR3 DNA, CDR3 protein. The D gene is left open where the match is weak.

TRBV30	13	TRBJ1-4	NA	TGTGCCTGGAGCATGACAGCGGCAGAAAAACTGTTTTTT	CAWSMTAAEKLFF
TRBV4-3	15	TRBJ1-6	NA	TGCGCCAGCAGCCAACGAGTCCTTGATAATTCACCCCTCCACTTT	CASSQRVLDNSPLHF
TRBV5-1	15	TRBJ2-1	TRBD2	TGCGCCAGCAGCCCGGGGACTAGCGGGGACAATGAGCAGTTCTTC	CASSPGTSGDNEQFF
TRBV6-5	15	TRBJ1-1	TRBD1	TGTGCCAGCAGTCGAATCGACAGGGGGCGAACTGAAGCTTTCTTT	CASSRIDRGRTEAFF
TRBV19	13	TRBJ1-4	NA	TGTGCCAGTAGTACAGGCCTTCATGAAAAACTGTTTTTT	CASSTGLHEKLFF
TRBV6-1	15	TRBJ1-1	NA	TGTGCCAGCAGTGAAGCGCGCAGGGGAAACACTGAAGCTTTCTTT	CASSEARRGNTEAFF
TRBV6-1	14	TRBJ1-1	NA	TGTGCCAGCAGTCGGGGCCAGCAGAACACTGAAGCTTTCTTT	CASSRGQQNTEAFF
TRBV19	15	TRBJ1-2	TRBD1	TGTGCCAGTAAACCTGTGGACAGGGAGATTTATGGCTACACCTTC	CASKPVDREIYGYTF
TRBV7-9	14	TRBJ1-5	NA	TGTGCCAGCAGCTTAGCAGGAGGCAATCAGCCCCAGCATTTT	CASSLAGGNQPQHF
TRBV2	14	TRBJ1-1	NA	TGTGCCAGCAGCGAACAGGGAGAAAGGACTGAAGCTTTCTTT	CASSEQGERTEAFF
TRBV9	15	TRBJ2-1	NA	TGTGCCAGCAGCGAGGCGGCCGACAGCTACAATGAGCAGTTCTTC	CASSEAADSYNEQFF
TRBV2	15	TRBJ1-2	TRBD1	TGTGCCAGCAGTGGGGGACAGGGGTCCATAAATGGCTACACCTTC	CASSGGQGSINGYTF
TRBV18	14	TRBJ2-3	NA	TGTGCCAGCTCACCACAGGGGAACACAGATACGCAGTATTTT	CASSPQGNTDTQYF
TRBV5-5	13	TRBJ2-1	NA	TGTGCCAGCAGCTTGGCCAATGGGAATGAGCAGTTCTTC	CASSLANGNEQFF
TRBV6-4	13	TRBJ1-2	NA	TGTGCCAGCAAAAGCCAGGGGATGGGTGGCTACACCTTC	CASKSQGMGGYTF
TRBV7-3	13	TRBJ2-7	NA	TGTGCCAGCAGTTCCACCATTGTCGGCGAGCAGTACTTC	CASSSTIVGEQYF
TRBV5-1	15	TRBJ1-2	NA	TGCGCCAGCAGCTTGGCCGGCGGAAGTAACTATGGCTACACCTTC	CASSLAGGSNYGYTF
TRBV28	15	TRBJ2-3	TRBD2	TGTGCCAGCAGGGGGGGACTAGAATCGGGCGATACGCAGTATTTT	CASRGGLESGDTQYF
TRBV28	15	TRBJ1-3	NA	TGTGCCAGCAGCCGAACACGTCTCTCTGGAAACACCATATATTTT	CASSRTRLSGNTIYF
TRBV19	12	TRBJ1-6	NA	TGTGCCAGCCGAGGTTGGGTTTCACCCCTCCACTTT	CASRGWVSPLHF
TRBV29-1	14	TRBJ1-2	NA	TGCAGCGCCGACAGATGGGGGGGCGAGGGCGGCTACACCTTC	CSADRWGGEGGYTF
TRBV7-2	16	TRBJ1-2	NA	TGTGCCAGCAGCTTGGGTCCGCTTATACGAAGCTATGGCTACACCTTC	CASSLGPLIRSYGYTF
TRBV18	17	TRBJ2-1	NA	TGTGCCAGCTCACCAGCAGCCCCCCTTACCCGGTACAATGAGCAGTTCTTC	CASSPAAPLTRYNEQFF
TRBV25-1	14	TRBJ2-7	NA	TGTGCCAGCAGTGAATATGGCAAATACTACGAGCAGTACTTC	CASSEYGKYYEQYF
TRBV10-3	18	TRBJ1-5	TRBD1	TGTGCCATCAGTGAGTGGGGGACAGGCCCGGGAAGCAATCAGCCCCAGCATTTT	CAISEWGTGPGSNQPQHF
TRBV4-1	13	TRBJ1-4	NA	TGCGCCAGCAGGAACAACCCTCGTGAAAAACTGTTTTTT	CASRNNPREKLFF
TRBV6-6	14	TRBJ1-4	NA	TGTGCCAGCAGACCGGGGGGGTTACGTGAAAAACTGTTTTTT	CASRPGGLREKLFF
TRBV9	15	TRBJ1-2	TRBD1	TGTGCCAGCAGCACGGGACAGGGAAACAGCTATGGCTACACCTTC	CASSTGQGNSYGYTF
TRBV27	16	TRBJ2-3	NA	TGTGCCAGCAGCCATACAACGGGGGTCAGCACAGATACGCAGTATTTT	CASSHTTGVSTDTQYF
TRBV7-9	14	TRBJ2-5	NA	TGTGCCAGCAGCTTAGTGCAGGGGCGGGAGACCCAGTACTTC	CASSLVQGRETQYF
TRBV18	14	TRBJ1-3	NA	TGTGCCAGCTCACCAGAGGGATCTGGAAACACCATATATTTT	CASSPEGSGNTIYF
TRBV5-1	14	TRBJ1-1	NA	TGCGCCAGCAGCCTCAGCGGGGGAGACACTGAAGCTTTCTTT	CASSLSGGDTEAFF
TRBV11-3	15	TRBJ1-5	NA	TGTGCCAGCAGCCGCCCCCGCTATAGCAATCAGCCCCAGCATTTT	CASSRPRYSNQPQHF
TRBV30	12	TRBJ1-6	NA	TGTGCCTGGAGTGTACTCGATTCACCCCTCCACTTT	CAWSVLDSPLHF
TRBV6-5	15	TRBJ2-7	TRBD1	TGTGCCAGCAGCCTGGGGACAGGTAGGATATACGAGCAGTACTTC	CASSLGTGRIYEQYF
TRBV3-1/TRBV3-2	15	TRBJ2-3	TRBD2	TGTGCCAGCAGCCAAGTGCGGACTAGCGGAAATACGCAGTATTTT	CASSQVRTSGNTQYF
TRBV7-7	15	TRBJ1-4	TRBD1	TGTGCCAGCAGCCCGGCACAGGGGAGGGATGAAAAACTGTTTTTT	CASSPAQGRDEKLFF